The 20 T cell receptor beta chains in this list originate from one sample, sequenced in a study of neoadjuvant nivolumab and ipilimumab in lung cancer. Libraries were prepared by immunoSEQ multiplex PCR; TCRdb keeps only in-frame clonotypes and omits some of them. The repertoire holds fewer than 40,000 clones, with over 75% as singletons. The sample consisted of peripheral blood, taken after neoadjuvant nivolumab, alone or with ipilimumab, at or shortly before surgery. Source of these receptors: an adult with non-small cell lung cancer.

As to this clone: The same CDR3 also results from other DNA sequences found in this sample. The V gene is TRBV18, the J gene TRBJ2-7; TRBD1 agrees at 9 bases. CDR1 is KGHSH and CDR2 is LQKENI in the germline V gene. The CDR3 extends over 15 amino acids. J was trimmed by 4 bases and V by 6 bases; bases with no gene match: 10. The CDR3 DNA follows: TGTGCCAGCTCGCCCCCTTCACAGGGGGCTTACGAGCAGTACTTC. Its protein is CASSPPSQGAYEQYF.

V gene TRBV25-1 combines with J gene TRBJ1-5, with D tentatively TRBD1 (5 bases). Trimming shortened V by 6 bases and J by 9 bases, and 21 bases separated the two germline ends. CDR3 length: 15 amino acids. Germline loops: CDR1 MGHDK, CDR2 SYGVNS. CDR3 sequence (DNA): TGTGCCAGCAGCGCAAAGACAGCAACGCCGCGGCCCCAGCATTTT. This translates into CASSAKTATPRPQHF.

This clone was detected only once. This rearrangement joins TRBV7-6 to TRBJ2-7, with D uncertain. The CDR3 has 12 residues. Per germline, CDR1 SGHVS and CDR2 FNYEAQ. Trimming cost V 1 base and J 5 bases, with 6 bases left between them. CDR3 protein: CASSLEVNEQYF. The CDR3 bases are TGTGCCAGCAGCTTAGAGGTAAACGAGCAGTACTTC.

V gene TRBV7-2 combines with J gene TRBJ2-2, with 8 bases matching TRBD1. The germline CDR1 and CDR2 sequences are SGHTA and FQGNSA. CDR3 length: 16 amino acids. The J segment lost 5 bases and the V segment lost 3 bases, leaving 8 bases of the junction unmatched. CDR3 protein: CASSFYSGGRTGELFF. CDR3 sequence (DNA): TGTGCCAGCAGCTTTTATTCAGGGGGCCGAACCGGGGAGCTGTTTTTT.

There are a few counts of this clone. V is TRBV6-5 and J is TRBJ1-2; perhaps TRBD1 as D (5 bases). Trimming shortened V by 5 bases and J by 4 bases, and 14 bases separated the two germline ends. Germline loops: CDR1 MNHEY, CDR2 SVGAGI. The CDR3 spans 14 residues. The CDR3 sequence: CASSPRDVFYGYTF. In nucleotides, the CDR3 is TGTGCCAGCAGTCCCCGGGACGTATTCTATGGCTACACCTTC.

This rearrangement joins TRBV1 to TRBJ1-2; the table's TRBD1 call for D was not verified on the DNA. TRBV1 is a listed pseudogene. The CDR3 is made up of 13 amino acids. CDR3 sequence (DNA): TGCACCAGCTATGGGGGGACAGTTTATGGCTACACCTTC. It specifies CTSYGGTVYGYTF.

This rearrangement joins TRBV2 to TRBJ2-7, with TRBD1 identical over 9 bases. V was clipped by 6 bases and J by 3 bases; unmatched bases: 9. Per the germline V gene, CDR1 is SNHLY and CDR2 is FYNNEI. CDR3 length: 15 amino acids. CDR3 DNA: TGTGCCAGCAGCTCTTCCGGGACAGGGCTCTACGAGCAGTACTTC. The encoded protein is CASSSSGTGLYEQYF. The variable domain in full, with the rest retrieved from reference TRBV2 and TRBJ2-7, is EPEVTQTPSHQVTQMGQEVILRCVPISNHLYFYWYRQILGQKVEFLVSFYNNEISEKSEIFDDQFSVERPDGSNFTLKIRSTKLEDSAMYFCASSSSGTGLYEQYFGPGTRLTVT.

The chain joins TRBV25-1 to TRBJ1-1, with no clear D. CDR3 length: 13 residues. The germline CDR1 and CDR2 sequences are MGHDK and SYGVNS. Deletions cut 6 bases from V and 2 bases from J, with 10 bases between. In DNA, the CDR3 is TGTGCCAGCAGCCGGGAAGTAAACACTGAAGCTTTCTTT. This sequence encodes CASSREVNTEAFF.

The CDR3, as DNA: TGTGCCAGCAGTTTAGCGGGGCCGAACACCGGGGAGCTGTTTTTT. It encodes CASSLAGPNTGELFF. The chain employs TRBV6-5 and TRBJ2-2; 8 positions agree with TRBD2. V lost 4 bases to trimming and J lost 0 bases; unmatched junction nucleotides: 1. The CDR3 loop spans 15 amino acids. CDR1 is MNHEY and CDR2 is SVGAGI in the germline V gene.

The rearrangement links TRBV7-9 to TRBJ1-2, with TRBD1 identical over 7 bases. Germline-derived CDR1 and CDR2 are SEHNR and FQNEAQ (reference sequence). The V and J ends lost 4 bases and 6 bases, in that order; junction bases with no gene match: 5. The CDR3 spans 13 residues. The CDR3 here is CASSYTGVDGYTF. CDR3 sequence (DNA): TGTGCCAGCAGCTACACAGGGGTCGATGGCTACACCTTC.

In nucleotides, the CDR3 is TGTGGGACGGCCCTAGCGGGGGACTACAATGAGCAGTTCTTC. Amino acid sequence: CGTALAGDYNEQFF. This chain connects TRBV7-8 to TRBJ2-1; 10 bases map to TRBD2. The CDR3 is 14 residues long. Germline V lookup: CDR1 SGHVS, CDR2 FQNEAQ.

The rearrangement links TRBV7-8 to TRBJ1-1; 9 nucleotides match TRBD1. J was trimmed by 7 bases and V by 6 bases; bases with no gene match: 9. CDR3 length equals 14 residues. The germline CDR1 and CDR2 sequences are SGHVS and FQNEAQ. The CDR3 coding sequence is TGTGCCAGCAGACTAACAGGGGGCTTTGGTGAAGCTTTCTTT. Amino acids: CASRLTGGFGEAFF.

This chain links TRBV19 with TRBJ2-3, with D perhaps matching TRBD1 (6 bases). In germline, CDR1 is LNHDA, CDR2 SQIVND (reference sequence). The V gene lost 4 bases and the J gene lost 5 bases, with 10 bases spanning the gap. CDR3 length: 13 amino acids. The CDR3 nucleotides are TGTGCCAGTAGTAAGGGGACACTAGATACGCAGTATTTT. This codes for CASSKGTLDTQYF.

The table lists this clone with a few counts. This chain uses TRBV15 with TRBJ1-1, with D unclear. Germline-derived CDR1 and CDR2 are LNHNV and YYDKDF (reference sequence). CDR3 length: 15 residues. Trimming left V 0 bases short and J 1 base short, with 9 bases between. CDR3 DNA: TGTGCCACCAGCAGAGATGCCTCCGCGAACACTGAAGCTTTCTTT. It codes for CATSRDASANTEAFF.

This rearrangement joins TRBV10-3 to TRBJ1-5; 8 bases map to TRBD1. CDR3 length: 16 residues. The junction had 8 bases not matched to a gene; V was cut back by 4 bases and J by 3 bases. CDR1 and CDR2 (germline): ENHRY, SYGVKD. The CDR3 is CAISGSNQGANQPQHF. The CDR3 region has the DNA TGTGCCATCAGTGGTAGTAACCAGGGGGCCAATCAGCCCCAGCATTTT.

The chain is built from TRBV7-2 and TRBJ1-5, with D possibly TRBD1 on 5 matching bases. The CDR3 runs to 15 residues. The ends were cut back, 1 base at V and 3 bases at J, with 10 bases in the middle. Germline V gene lookup returns CDR1 SGHTA and CDR2 FQGNSA. The CDR3 spells CASSLVAGANQPQHF. DNA for the CDR3: TGTGCCAGCAGCTTAGTAGCTGGGGCCAATCAGCCCCAGCATTTT. Looking up the rest from reference TRBV7-2 and TRBJ1-5 gives the full variable domain: GAGVSQSPSNKVTEKGKDVELRCDPISGHTALYWYRQSLGQGLEFLIYFQGNSAPDKSGLPSDRFSAERTGGSVSTLTIQRTQQEDSAVYLCASSLVAGANQPQHFGDGTRLSIL.

This rearrangement joins TRBV18 to TRBJ1-2, with 8 bases that match TRBD1. From germline, CDR1 is KGHSH and CDR2 LQKENI. Unmatched junction bases numbered 7, after V lost 5 bases and J lost 5 bases. The length of the CDR3 is 14 residues. This CDR3 reads CASSRTGFRYGYTF. CDR3 DNA: TGTGCCAGCTCAAGGACAGGGTTTCGGTATGGCTACACCTTC.

The chain uses TRBV18 and TRBJ1-2, with a weak D call TRBD1 (5 bases). Germline values: CDR1 KGHSH, CDR2 LQKENI. The CDR3 loop spans 13 amino acids. V shed 0 bases and J shed 7 bases, with 9 bases lying between them. CDR3 in DNA: TGTGCCAGCTCACCACCGGGGCAGGGTGGCTACACCTTC. Translating it yields CASSPPGQGGYTF.

The CDR3 region has the DNA TGCGCCAGCAGTCCTCTAGCGGGGACTCAGGGCGAGCAGTACTTC. Protein: CASSPLAGTQGEQYF. This chain joins TRBV4-1 and TRBJ2-7, with TRBD2 matching over 9 bases. In germline, CDR1 is MGHRA, CDR2 YSYEKL. The CDR3 has 15 amino acids. The V segment lost 6 bases and the J segment 6 bases; nucleotides outside the gene matches: 12.

This clone has a single count. CDR3 loop: CASMGGSGGTIYF. CDR3 DNA: TGTGCCAGCATGGGGGGCTCCGGGGGCACCATATATTTT. The chain recombines TRBV9 with TRBJ1-3; TRBD1 is a possible D gene (6 bases). The V end was cut by 6 bases, the J end by 9 bases, with 16 bases between. Germline V gives CDR1 SGDLS, CDR2 YYNGEE. The CDR3 loop spans 13 amino acids.